The 29 T cell receptor beta chains presented below share a single source sample, sequenced in a study of response to subunit inactivated influenza vaccine. TCRdb used MiXCR to reprocess the RT-PCR reads, holding one entry per CDR3 protein. This sample has around 480,000 distinct CDR3 sequences, with approximately 11% found just once. Sequenced here: PBMCs from blood, sampled roughly 47 days after vaccination. These receptors were collected from a man aged 50 or older who received an inactivated influenza vaccine.

The chain links TRBV5-5 to TRBJ2-7; 10 bases line up with TRBD1. Germline V gene sequence: CDR1 SGHKS, CDR2 YYEKEE (reference sequence). The CDR3 contains 15 residues. The J segment lost 3 bases and the V segment lost 3 bases, leaving 6 bases of the junction unmatched. Here the CDR3 reads CASSWGTGEGYEQYF. CDR3 in DNA: TGTGCCAGCAGCTGGGGGACAGGGGAAGGCTACGAGCAGTACTTC. Full variable domain (rest looked up from reference TRBV5-5 and TRBJ2-7): DAGVTQSPTHLIKTRGQQVTLRCSPISGHKSVSWYQQVLGQGPQFIFQYYEKEERGRGNFPDRFSARQFPNYSSELNVNALLLGDSALYLCASSWGTGEGYEQYFGPGTRLTVT.

This clonotype showed up many times. V gene TRBV4-1 combines with J gene TRBJ2-7; 9 positions agree with TRBD1. Germline CDR1 MGHRA, CDR2 YSYEKL. V shed 1 base and J 4 bases; nucleotides not matched to a gene: 11. The CDR3 runs to 17 residues. The CDR3 loop reads CASSQGIIHRGRYEQYF. The CDR3 DNA reads TGCGCCAGCAGCCAAGGAATCATTCACAGGGGGCGATACGAGCAGTACTTC.

This clonotype has ten or more counts. This chain connects TRBV6-5 to TRBJ2-5; TRBD2 matches at 10 bases. Looked up from germline, CDR1 is MNHEY and CDR2 is SVGAGI. This CDR3 has 16 residues. V shed 6 bases, J shed 5 bases, and the junction held 12 bases outside the gene matches. CDR3 region: CASSYRPSGSDETQYF. The CDR3 bases are TGTGCCAGCAGCTACCGTCCTAGCGGGAGTGATGAGACCCAGTACTTC.

This clonotype has a handful of counts. As DNA, the CDR3 is TGTGCCAGCAGCCAAGATAGACAGTCCTATGGCTACACCTTC. Amino acid sequence: CASSQDRQSYGYTF. This chain connects TRBV4-2 to TRBJ1-2, with D possibly matching TRBD1 (5 bases). This CDR3 region has 14 residues. The V end lost 0 bases, the J end lost 4 bases, and 9 bases lay between the germline ends. Per the germline V gene, CDR1 is LGHNA and CDR2 is YNFKEQ.

The chain combines TRBV20-1 with TRBJ2-3; tentative D call: TRBD2 (6 bases). V was clipped by 6 bases and J by 3 bases, with 16 bases between them. CDR3 length: 14 residues. In germline, CDR1 is DFQATT, CDR2 SNEGSKA (reference sequence). CDR3 in DNA: TGCAGTGCCCCCGGCTGGAGCGGGACAGATACGCAGTATTTT. Translating it yields CSAPGWSGTDTQYF.

This clonotype came up many times. The chain links TRBV5-1 to TRBJ2-7, with D possibly matching TRBD1 (6 bases). Germline V gene lookup returns CDR1 SGHRS and CDR2 YFSETQ. CDR3 size: 14 residues. V was pared by 1 base and J by 5 bases, with 13 bases between. The CDR3 sequence is CASSLSTGSDEQYF. The CDR3 bases are TGCGCCAGCAGCTTGTCTACAGGGAGCGACGAGCAGTACTTC.

The sample holds a few counts of this clonotype. The V and J genes are TRBV4-3 and TRBJ2-2, with D uncertain. The V and J ends lost 0 bases and 3 bases respectively, with 14 bases between them. The CDR3 covers 17 residues. Germline CDR1 LGHNA, CDR2 YSLEER. As DNA, the CDR3 is TGCGCCAGCAGCCAAGATTCTCGGGCTAGTTACACCGGGGAGCTGTTTTTT. This translates into CASSQDSRASYTGELFF.

The sample holds many counts of this clonotype. The rearrangement joins TRBV7-2 to TRBJ1-2; D remains unclear. The CDR3 has 12 amino acids. The ends were cut back, 5 bases at V and 4 bases at J, with 8 bases in the middle. Germline-derived CDR1 and CDR2 are SGHTA and FQGNSA. CDR3 sequence: CASSLDGYGYTF. For the CDR3, the DNA is TGTGCCAGCAGCCTCGACGGCTATGGCTACACCTTC.

This clonotype was seen more than once but under ten times. The V and J genes are TRBV20-1 and TRBJ2-2, with a tentative D call TRBD1 (6 bases). V lost 6 bases, J lost 3 bases, and 17 bases lay in between. Germline V lookup: CDR1 DFQATT, CDR2 SNEGSKA (reference sequence). The CDR3 loop spans 15 amino acids. Here the CDR3 DNA reads TGCAGTGCCTTAGATTGGACAGAGTACACCGGGGAGCTGTTTTTT. This encodes CSALDWTEYTGELFF.

The chain is built from TRBV15 and TRBJ1-1; D is ambiguous. V dropped 0 bases and J dropped 4 bases, with 15 bases sitting between them. The CDR3 is made up of 16 amino acids. Germline V gives CDR1 LNHNV, CDR2 YYDKDF (reference sequence). The chain's CDR3 is CATSRDPSRFRTEAFF. CDR3 DNA sequence: TGTGCCACCAGCAGAGATCCCTCCAGGTTTCGCACTGAAGCTTTCTTT.

This clonotype was recorded a few times. The rearrangement links TRBV7-2 to TRBJ2-7; 9 bases line up with TRBD2. This CDR3 is 16 amino acids long. V was clipped by 5 bases and J by 3 bases; unmatched bases: 11. Germline loops: CDR1 SGHTA, CDR2 FQGNSA. The CDR3 sequence is CASSPDQLTSGYEQYF. CDR3 coding DNA: TGTGCCAGCAGCCCTGACCAATTGACTAGCGGCTACGAGCAGTACTTC.

A few counts support this clonotype. V and J are TRBV7-2 and TRBJ1-2; 7 nucleotides align to TRBD1. CDR3 length: 14 residues. V lost 1 base to trimming and J lost 2 bases; unmatched junction nucleotides: 1. Germline-derived CDR1 and CDR2 are SGHTA and FQGNSA. The CDR3 spells CASSLVGQNYGYTF. The CDR3 DNA sequence: TGTGCCAGCAGCTTAGTGGGACAGAACTATGGCTACACCTTC.

This clonotype was observed a handful of times. The genes are TRBV10-3 and TRBJ2-2; D gene unclear. V gave up 0 bases and J gave up 4 bases, with 6 bases separating them. CDR1 and CDR2 from the germline V gene are ENHRY and SYGVKD. This CDR3 has 14 amino acids. CDR3 DNA sequence: TGTGCCATCAGTGAGTCCATGGGCACCGGGGAGCTGTTTTTT. Translated, it gives CAISESMGTGELFF.

This clonotype was seen more than once but under ten times. The chain carries TRBV10-3 and TRBJ2-1; D is perhaps TRBD2 (6 bases). Trimming cost V 5 bases and J 7 bases, with 18 bases left between them. This CDR3 contains 15 residues. Germline CDR1 and CDR2: ENHRY and SYGVKD. CDR3 coding DNA: TGTGCCATCAGTAGGACAACCGGGAGACGGAATGAGCAGTTCTTC. It is translated as CAISRTTGRRNEQFF.

Ten or more counts support this clonotype. This chain links TRBV10-3 with TRBJ2-1, with TRBD2 matching over 12 bases. This CDR3 contains 14 residues. Per germline, CDR1 ENHRY and CDR2 SYGVKD. The ends lost 7 bases at V and 7 bases at J; junction bases unmatched: 5. The CDR3 reads CAIKLAGGGNEQFF. The CDR3, as DNA: TGTGCCATCAAACTAGCGGGGGGTGGTAATGAGCAGTTCTTC.

The gene calls are TRBV5-1 and TRBJ1-1; 8 positions agree with TRBD1. Germline-derived CDR1 and CDR2 are SGHRS and YFSETQ. The J segment lost 3 bases and the V segment lost 4 bases, leaving 11 bases of the junction unmatched. The CDR3 has 16 residues. The CDR3 reads CASSPRQGRDDTEAFF. CDR3 nucleotides: TGCGCCAGCAGCCCAAGACAGGGGAGGGATGACACTGAAGCTTTCTTT.

This clonotype was counted at least ten times. The J gene is TRBJ1-5, the V gene TRBV12-3 or TRBV12-4; 8 bases are shared with TRBD1. Trimming took 8 bases from V and 1 from J; bases not matched to a gene: 4. This CDR3 has 14 amino acids. CDR3 residues: CASQGAGSNQPQHF. Here the CDR3 DNA reads TGTGCCAGCCAGGGGGCAGGGAGCAATCAGCCCCAGCATTTT.

V gene TRBV9 combines with J gene TRBJ2-1; D not resolved. The V gene lost 2 bases and the J gene lost 0 bases, with 6 bases spanning the gap. Per germline, CDR1 SGDLS and CDR2 YYNGEE. CDR3 length: 14 residues. CDR3 sequence reads: CASSVSSSYNEQFF. The CDR3 DNA reads as TGTGCCAGCAGCGTCAGTAGCTCCTACAATGAGCAGTTCTTC.

The chain recombines TRBV6-1 with TRBJ2-5; D is unresolved. Germline V lookup: CDR1 MNHNS, CDR2 SASEGT. This CDR3 contains 13 residues. Trimming pared 6 bases from V and 5 bases from J, leaving 13 bases between. This chain's CDR3 is CASSPRTRETQYF. CDR3 bases: TGTGCCAGCAGCCCCCGAACGCGGGAGACCCAGTACTTC.

In its sample, this clonotype was seen a few times. The V gene is TRBV7-2, the J gene TRBJ2-2; TRBD2 matches 9 bases. The J segment lost 8 bases and the V segment lost 5 bases, leaving 12 bases of the junction unmatched. CDR1 is SGHTA and CDR2 is FQGNSA in the germline V gene. The CDR3 has 16 residues. CDR3 in amino acids: CASSISGGPWRGELFF. The CDR3 region has the DNA TGTGCCAGCAGCATTAGCGGGGGTCCCTGGCGGGGGGAGCTGTTTTTT. Full variable domain (remainder filled in from reference TRBV7-2 and TRBJ2-2): GAGVSQSPSNKVTEKGKDVELRCDPISGHTALYWYRQSLGQGLEFLIYFQGNSAPDKSGLPSDRFSAERTGGSVSTLTIQRTQQEDSAVYLCASSISGGPWRGELFFGEGSRLTVL.

This chain joins TRBV27 and TRBJ1-1, with D unresolved. Germline CDR1 reads MNHEY; CDR2 reads SMNVEV (reference sequence). V lost 5 bases to trimming and J lost 8 bases, with 15 bases between them. The CDR3 spans 13 residues. The CDR3 here is CASSLRTRAEAFF. DNA for the CDR3: TGTGCCAGCAGTCTAAGGACTCGGGCCGAAGCTTTCTTT.

In this sample, this clonotype turned up a few times. V gene TRBV6-2 or TRBV6-3 combines with J gene TRBJ2-1; 12 bases line up with TRBD2. J lost 11 bases, V lost 2 bases, and 4 bases had no gene match. The CDR3 spans 14 residues. The germline V gene has CDR1 MNHEY and CDR2 SVGEGT. CDR3 amino acids: CASSYPTSGSQQFF. The CDR3 DNA follows: TGTGCCAGCAGTTACCCGACTAGCGGGAGTCAGCAGTTCTTC.

The V and J genes are TRBV10-3 and TRBJ2-2; TRBD1 aligns across 7 bases. The germline gives CDR1 ENHRY, CDR2 SYGVKD. This CDR3 is built from 15 residues. The V segment lost 2 bases and the J segment 4 bases; nucleotides outside the gene matches: 4. The chain's CDR3 is CAISEKTGVTGELFF. The CDR3 nucleotides are TGTGCCATCAGTGAGAAAACAGGGGTCACCGGGGAGCTGTTTTTT.

The rearrangement uses TRBV5-1 and TRBJ2-2, with D maybe TRBD1 (6 bases). The CDR3 covers 15 residues. Germline V gives CDR1 SGHRS, CDR2 YFSETQ. Deletions cut 4 bases from V and 4 bases from J, with 14 bases between. As DNA, the CDR3 is TGCGCCAGCAGCCTTACAGGGCTAGGCACCGGGGAGCTGTTTTTT. Translation gives CASSLTGLGTGELFF.

This chain uses TRBV3-1 with TRBJ2-3; 11 nucleotides match TRBD2. J gave up 5 bases and V 3 bases, and 7 bases lay outside the gene matches. The germline CDR1 and CDR2 sequences are LGHDT and YNNKEL (reference sequence). This CDR3 region has 16 residues. CDR3 sequence (DNA): TGTGCCAGCAGCCACCTTACTAGCGGGGGAAGAGATACGCAGTATTTT. Encoded protein: CASSHLTSGGRDTQYF.

This clonotype came up many times. The chain's CDR3 is CASSSKPGTSGNEQFF. The CDR3, as DNA: TGTGCCAGCAGCTCCAAACCCGGGACTAGTGGGAATGAGCAGTTCTTC. This chain joins TRBV7-7 and TRBJ2-1; 8 bases align to TRBD2. Germline-derived CDR1 and CDR2 are SSHAT and FNYEAQ (reference sequence). CDR3 length: 16 amino acids. Trimming cost V 4 bases and J 7 bases; bases outside gene matches: 12.

This clonotype was found a few times. The J gene is TRBJ1-1, the V gene TRBV25-1; D unclear. The CDR3 loop spans 13 amino acids. The germline V gene has CDR1 MGHDK and CDR2 SYGVNS. Deletions cut 4 bases from V and 8 bases from J, with 14 bases between. The CDR3 loop is CASSGASGKEAFF. Here the CDR3 DNA reads TGTGCCAGCAGTGGAGCTTCGGGGAAGGAAGCTTTCTTT. Supplemented by reference TRBV25-1 and TRBJ1-1, the full variable domain reads EADIYQTPRYLVIGTGKKITLECSQTMGHDKMYWYQQDPGMELHLIHYSYGVNSTEKGDLSSESTVSRIRTEHFPLTLESARPSHTSQYLCASSGASGKEAFFGQGTRLTVV.

The chain joins TRBV20-1 to TRBJ2-7, with 7 bases identical to TRBD1. Germline CDR1 and CDR2: DFQATT and SNEGSKA (reference sequence). Germline trimming cut 5 bases from V and 5 bases from J; bases unmatched to any gene: 9. The CDR3 covers 13 residues. The CDR3 protein is CSAETGFKDEQYF. DNA of the CDR3: TGCAGTGCTGAGACAGGGTTTAAGGACGAGCAGTACTTC.

The CDR3 DNA sequence: TGCGCCAGCAGCCAAGGGGACAGGGGTTACAATGAGCAGTTCTTC. It specifies CASSQGDRGYNEQFF. The V gene is TRBV4-1, the J gene TRBJ2-1, with TRBD1 matching over 10 bases. The J segment lost 4 bases and the V segment lost 1 base, leaving 1 base of the junction unmatched. The CDR3 is made up of 15 amino acids. Per germline, CDR1 MGHRA and CDR2 YSYEKL.